This entry describes one TCR beta chain. The antigen is undetermined. The data are from a study of cytomegalovirus exposure and HLA in healthy donors. Whole-study results and caveats: The study dropped some indistinguishable V segments, TRBV6-2 and TRBV6-3 among them. Later work showed greater clonal expansion in HLA-associated TCR beta chains than in equally common others. Likely technical artifact: a cluster of highly shared sequence variants.

The junction had 3 bases not matched to a gene; V was cut back by 5 bases and J by 3 bases. CDR3 size: 13 residues. Germline V gives CDR1 MNHEY, CDR2 SVGAGI. PCR primers comprised 60 Vbeta and 13 Jbeta primers. Some clones are missing from TCRdb's copy, which holds only in-frame ones; the method was immunoSEQ multiplex PCR. The table has some 130,000 clones, roughly 85% seen once. The source material was PBMCs. This sequence originates from a man aged 40-49 years in good health and CMV-seropositive. This chain joins TRBV6-5 and TRBJ2-7; 8 positions match TRBD1. DNA for the CDR3: TGTGCCAGCAGTAAAGACAGGGGCTACGAGCAGTACTTC. It translates to CASSKDRGYEQYF.